This entry concerns a single TCR beta chain. Antigen unknown. This specimen belongs to a study of T cell repertoires in cytomegalovirus infection. For the study at large: An indication of both CMV infection and matching HLA type came from public TCR beta signatures. Study-wide results and limits: Predominance within the ex vivo response was attributable to HLA-C-restricted CMV-specific TCR beta clonotypes. Totalled public TCR beta family frequency picked out people who carried CMV plus the relevant HLA.

From germline, CDR1 is SGHAT and CDR2 FQNNGV. V shed 0 bases and J shed 2 bases, with 9 bases lying between them. The CDR3 runs 15 residues. TCRdb independently ran MiXCR on the reads; one entry per CDR3 protein. The sample lists more than 650,000 distinct CDR3 sequences, less than 40% occurring once. The clonotype was recovered from a human donor in good health (CMV status not recorded). Some clones in this sample may be carry-over from other donors' samples. V is TRBV11-2 and J is TRBJ2-3, with D unclear. The source material was PBMCs. DNA of the CDR3: TGTGCCAGCAGCTTAGATCACGGATCCACAGATACGCAGTATTTT. Protein sequence: CASSLDHGSTDTQYF.